The sequence of this T cell receptor beta chain was determined in a study of response to subunit inactivated influenza vaccine. General observations from the study: The authors put forward the suggestion that each seasonal influenza vaccination may bring in only a limited number of new T cells.

With V trimmed by 4 bases and J by 4 bases, 13 bases remained unmatched. Per the germline V gene, CDR1 is SQVTM and CDR2 is ANQGSEA. This CDR3 contains 16 residues. This clonotype was picked up a small number of times. Its antigen is as yet unknown. TCRdb used MiXCR to reprocess the RT-PCR reads, holding one entry per CDR3 protein. In the table there are over 650,000 distinct CDR3 sequences, approximately 17% of which are singletons. This material consisted of PBMCs from blood, taken 5 days after vaccination. The genes are TRBV29-1 and TRBJ1-1; 9 nucleotides agree with TRBD1. This sequence was found in a man aged 50 to 60 who received an inactivated influenza vaccine. CDR3: CSVVGQGRLIRTEAFF. The CDR3 region has the DNA TGCAGCGTTGTTGGACAGGGGAGGTTGATACGCACTGAAGCTTTCTTT.